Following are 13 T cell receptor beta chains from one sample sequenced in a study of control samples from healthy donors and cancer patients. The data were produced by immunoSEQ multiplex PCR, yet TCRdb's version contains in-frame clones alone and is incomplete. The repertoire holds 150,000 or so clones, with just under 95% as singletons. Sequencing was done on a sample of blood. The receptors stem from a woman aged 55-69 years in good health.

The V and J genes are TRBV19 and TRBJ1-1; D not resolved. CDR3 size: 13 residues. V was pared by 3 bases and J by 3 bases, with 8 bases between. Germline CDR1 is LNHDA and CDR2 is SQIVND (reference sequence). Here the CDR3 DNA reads TGTGCCAGTAGTATCATGGGCTACACTGAAGCTTTCTTT. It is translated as CASSIMGYTEAFF.

CDR3 in DNA: TGTGCCAGCAGCGTAGGGGGGACGGACACAGATACGCAGTATTTT. It translates to CASSVGGTDTDTQYF. The V gene is TRBV9, the J gene TRBJ2-3; D possibly matches TRBD1 or TRBD2 (5 bases each). The V end was cut by 0 bases, the J end by 2 bases, with 10 bases between. The CDR3 has 15 residues. CDR1 is SGDLS and CDR2 is YYNGEE in the germline V gene.

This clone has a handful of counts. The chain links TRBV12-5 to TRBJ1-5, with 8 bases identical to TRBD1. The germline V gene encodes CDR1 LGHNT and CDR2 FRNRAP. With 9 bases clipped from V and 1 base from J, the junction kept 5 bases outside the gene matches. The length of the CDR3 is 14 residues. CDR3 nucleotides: TGTGCTAGGGACAGGGATAGAAGCAATCAGCCCCAGCATTTT. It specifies CARDRDRSNQPQHF.

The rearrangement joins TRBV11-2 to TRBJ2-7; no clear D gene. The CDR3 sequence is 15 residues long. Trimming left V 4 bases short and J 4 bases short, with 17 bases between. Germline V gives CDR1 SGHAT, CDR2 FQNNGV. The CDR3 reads CASSYSQSWGYEQYF. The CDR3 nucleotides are TGTGCCAGCAGCTACTCGCAGTCTTGGGGATACGAGCAGTACTTC.

The CDR3 reads CAISEGGDRGGNQPQHF. The CDR3 DNA reads TGTGCCATCAGTGAAGGCGGGGACAGGGGGGGAAATCAGCCCCAGCATTTT. V usage is TRBV10-3 and J usage is TRBJ1-5, with 11 nucleotides matching TRBD1. Germline V CDR1 and CDR2: ENHRY, SYGVKD. The junction had 8 bases not matched to a gene; V was cut back by 3 bases and J by 4 bases. This CDR3 region has 17 residues.

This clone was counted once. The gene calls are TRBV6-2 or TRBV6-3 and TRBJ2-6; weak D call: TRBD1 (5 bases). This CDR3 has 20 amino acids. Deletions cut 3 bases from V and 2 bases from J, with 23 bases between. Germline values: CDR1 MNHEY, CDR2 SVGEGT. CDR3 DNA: TGTGCCAGCAGTTATACCCCCAGGGTGGGGCGGTCCACTGGGGCCAACGTCCTGACTTTC. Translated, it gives CASSYTPRVGRSTGANVLTF.

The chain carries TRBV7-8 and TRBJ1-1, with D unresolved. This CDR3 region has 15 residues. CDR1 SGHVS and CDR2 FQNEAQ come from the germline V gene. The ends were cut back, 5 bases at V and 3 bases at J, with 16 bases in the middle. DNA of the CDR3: TGTGCCAGCAGCCATATGACAATTCTGGACACTGAAGCTTTCTTT. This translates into CASSHMTILDTEAFF.

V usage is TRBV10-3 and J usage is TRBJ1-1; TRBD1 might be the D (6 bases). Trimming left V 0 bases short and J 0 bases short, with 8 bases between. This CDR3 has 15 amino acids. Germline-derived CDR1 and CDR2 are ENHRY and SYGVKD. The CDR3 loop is CAISESDRVNTEAFF. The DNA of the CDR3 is TGTGCCATCAGTGAGTCGGACAGAGTGAACACTGAAGCTTTCTTT.

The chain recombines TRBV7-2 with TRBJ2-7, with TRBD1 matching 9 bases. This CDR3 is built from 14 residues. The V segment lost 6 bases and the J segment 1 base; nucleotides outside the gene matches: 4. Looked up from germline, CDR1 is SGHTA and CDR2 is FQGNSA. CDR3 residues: CASSLDRGSYEQYF. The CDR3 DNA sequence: TGTGCCAGCAGTTTGGACAGGGGATCCTACGAGCAGTACTTC.

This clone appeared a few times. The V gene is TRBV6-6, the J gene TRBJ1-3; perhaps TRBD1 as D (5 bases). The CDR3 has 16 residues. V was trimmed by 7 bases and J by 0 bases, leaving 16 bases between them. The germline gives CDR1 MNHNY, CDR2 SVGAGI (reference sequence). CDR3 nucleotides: TGTGCCAGCATCTCCCCGGGGGGTCTCTCTGGAAACACCATATATTTT. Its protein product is CASISPGGLSGNTIYF.

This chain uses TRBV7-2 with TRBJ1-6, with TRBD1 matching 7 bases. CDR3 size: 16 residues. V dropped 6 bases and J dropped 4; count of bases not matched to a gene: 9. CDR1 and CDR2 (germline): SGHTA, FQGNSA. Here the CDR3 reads CASSSTGTAYNSPLHF. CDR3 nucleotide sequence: TGTGCCAGCAGTTCCACCGGGACAGCTTATAATTCACCCCTCCACTTT.

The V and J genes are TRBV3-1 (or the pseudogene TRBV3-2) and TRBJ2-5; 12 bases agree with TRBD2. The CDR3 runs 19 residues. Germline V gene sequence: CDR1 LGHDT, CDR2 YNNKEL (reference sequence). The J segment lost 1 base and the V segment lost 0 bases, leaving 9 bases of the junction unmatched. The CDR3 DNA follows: TGTGCCAGCAGCCAAGATTTTGGACTAGCGGGGACAAGCCAAGAGACCCAGTACTTC. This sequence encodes CASSQDFGLAGTSQETQYF.

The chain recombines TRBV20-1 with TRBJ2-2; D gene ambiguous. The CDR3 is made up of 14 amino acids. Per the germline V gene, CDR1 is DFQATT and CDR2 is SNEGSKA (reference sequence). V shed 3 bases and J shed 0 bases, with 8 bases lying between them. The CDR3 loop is CSASRGSNTGELFF. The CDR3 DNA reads TGCAGTGCTAGTCGAGGATCGAACACCGGGGAGCTGTTTTTT.